The clone carrying this T cell receptor beta chain was seen a few times. Its target is unknown. This CDR3 contains 13 residues. CDR1 is LNHDA and CDR2 is SQIVND in the germline V gene (reference sequence). V was pared by 7 bases and J by 4 bases, with 13 bases between. Both 60 Vbeta primers and 13 Jbeta primers went into the PCR. In the study's own analysis: There were 80 million to 95 million unique TCR beta chains by a later count, and some 10 million of them were shared. Some clones are missing from TCRdb's copy, which holds only in-frame ones; the method was immunoSEQ multiplex PCR. V, J and clone size were drawn from that table, and D and trimming were deduced from the DNA. Here the sample spans about 57,000 clones, 65% to 80% being singletons. The entry originates in a study of cytomegalovirus exposure and HLA in healthy donors. The study, taken as a whole, reports: Three CMV-associated chains were confirmed in vitro to be specific for CMV antigens.

This chain joins TRBV19 and TRBJ2-5; perhaps TRBD2 as D (6 bases). The sequenced material came from PBMCs. The sequence was obtained from a woman aged 50 to 60 in good health and CMV-seronegative. The CDR3 region has the DNA TGTGCCAGTACCGTCGCGGGGTCAGAGACCCAGTACTTC. This gives the protein CASTVAGSETQYF.